This T cell receptor beta chain was profiled in a study of T cell changes during pregnancy in multiple sclerosis. Measured with immunoSEQ multiplex PCR; TCRdb has only the in-frame clones, and not every one. The sample yields roughly 52,000 clones, under 95% seen once. Sample: CD8+ T cells from peripheral blood mononuclear cells, taken in the third trimester of pregnancy. The TCR originated in a female donor with multiple sclerosis, enrolled in a pregnancy study.

CDR3 nucleotides: TGTGCCAGCAGCCGAAGGCGGTGGGCGGGAGGGCCCCTGGAGACCCAGTACTTC. The encoded protein is CASSRRRWAGGPLETQYF. J is TRBJ2-5 and V is TRBV5-5, with TRBD2 matching 9 bases. The CDR3 covers 18 residues. V lost 4 bases, J lost 5 bases, and 18 bases stayed unmatched. CDR1 is SGHKS and CDR2 is YYEKEE in the germline V gene (reference sequence).